Listed below are T cell receptor beta chains from one sample, sequenced in a study of blood T cell repertoires in COVID-19. Produced via immunoSEQ multiplex PCR; TCRdb's table is partial and in-frame only. Of about 66,000 clones in the sample, about 86% were seen once. The sequencing input was peripheral blood. These receptors were collected from a man in his fifties with active COVID-19. Both conserved end residues are part of each CDR3. The D gene is left open where the match is weak. Size values are once, few and many counts, or a class for expanded clones, and some rows have none.

clone size: few
V gene: TRBV6-5
D gene: -
J gene: TRBJ1-2
CDR3 protein: CASSSRRSYTF
CDR3 DNA: TGTGCCAGCAGTTCCAGGAGGAGCTACACCTTC

clone size: -
V gene: TRBV7-9
D gene: TRBD2
J gene: TRBJ2-3
CDR3 protein: CASIYGGVLSSDTQYF
CDR3 DNA: TGTGCCAGCATATATGGGGGGGTCCTCTCATCAGATACGCAGTATTTT

clone size: -
V gene: TRBV9
D gene: -
J gene: TRBJ2-2
CDR3 protein: CASSVGRGPTGELFF
CDR3 DNA: TGTGCCAGCAGCGTAGGGAGAGGGCCCACCGGGGAGCTGTTTTTT

clone size: -
V gene: TRBV9
D gene: TRBD2
J gene: TRBJ2-3
CDR3 protein: CASSKLGTSRPDTQYF
CDR3 DNA: TGTGCCAGCAGCAAACTGGGGACTAGCCGGCCAGATACGCAGTATTTT

clone size: -
V gene: TRBV5-5
D gene: TRBD2
J gene: TRBJ2-5
CDR3 protein: CASSLSGGAGETQYF
CDR3 DNA: TGTGCCAGCAGCTTAAGCGGGGGGGCCGGGGAGACCCAGTACTTC

clone size: -
V gene: TRBV4-2
D gene: -
J gene: TRBJ2-1
CDR3 protein: CASSHGSRNYNEQFF
CDR3 DNA: TGTGCCAGCAGCCACGGGAGCAGGAACTACAATGAGCAGTTCTTC

clone size: -
V gene: TRBV18
D gene: TRBD2
J gene: TRBJ2-5
CDR3 protein: CASSPPIAGGETQYF
CDR3 DNA: TGTGCCAGCTCACCACCAATAGCGGGAGGAGAGACCCAGTACTTC

clone size: -
V gene: TRBV24-1
D gene: TRBD1
J gene: TRBJ2-3
CDR3 protein: CATSDYPGTGETTQYF
CDR3 DNA: TGTGCCACCAGTGATTACCCTGGGACAGGTGAAACTACGCAGTATTTT

clone size: -
V gene: TRBV5-4
D gene: -
J gene: TRBJ1-2
CDR3 protein: CASSLVGRGYGYTF
CDR3 DNA: TGTGCCAGCAGCTTGGTGGGTAGGGGCTATGGCTACACCTTC

clone size: -
V gene: TRBV6-5
D gene: TRBD1
J gene: TRBJ1-5
CDR3 protein: CASRITGGIQPQHF
CDR3 DNA: TGTGCCAGCAGAATTACAGGGGGCATTCAGCCCCAGCATTTT

clone size: few
V gene: TRBV4-1
D gene: TRBD1
J gene: TRBJ2-1
CDR3 protein: CASSQVGTGNNEQFF
CDR3 DNA: TGCGCCAGCAGCCAAGTCGGGACAGGCAACAATGAGCAGTTCTTC

clone size: -
V gene: TRBV7-9
D gene: TRBD1
J gene: TRBJ2-3
CDR3 protein: CASSLGTVADTQYF
CDR3 DNA: TGTGCCAGCAGCCTTGGGACAGTTGCAGATACGCAGTATTTT

clone size: -
V gene: TRBV5-1
D gene: -
J gene: TRBJ2-1
CDR3 protein: CASSLLAYNEQFF
CDR3 DNA: TGCGCCAGCAGCCTCCTAGCCTACAATGAGCAGTTCTTC

clone size: -
V gene: TRBV30
D gene: -
J gene: TRBJ1-1
CDR3 protein: CAWIQDRMNTEAFF
CDR3 DNA: TGTGCCTGGATCCAGGACAGAATGAACACTGAAGCTTTCTTT

clone size: -
V gene: TRBV9
D gene: -
J gene: TRBJ1-1
CDR3 protein: CASSVSAGIEAFF
CDR3 DNA: TGTGCCAGCAGCGTTTCTGCAGGTATTGAAGCTTTCTTT

clone size: -
V gene: TRBV6-2/TRBV6-3
D gene: -
J gene: TRBJ1-2
CDR3 protein: CASRPILDRFERYTF
CDR3 DNA: TGTGCCAGCAGGCCTATCTTGGACAGATTCGAACGCTACACCTTC

clone size: -
V gene: TRBV27
D gene: -
J gene: TRBJ2-1
CDR3 protein: CASSFRGPIDKGDEQFF
CDR3 DNA: TGTGCCAGCAGTTTTAGGGGCCCGATTGATAAGGGGGATGAGCAGTTCTTC

clone size: -
V gene: TRBV3-1/TRBV3-2
D gene: TRBD1
J gene: TRBJ1-1
CDR3 protein: CASSQGGGKAFF
CDR3 DNA: TGTGCCAGCAGCCAAGGAGGGGGCAAAGCTTTCTTT

clone size: few
V gene: TRBV15
D gene: -
J gene: TRBJ2-7
CDR3 protein: CATSRVSGAYEQYF
CDR3 DNA: TGTGCCACCAGCAGAGTTAGCGGTGCCTACGAGCAGTACTTC

clone size: -
V gene: TRBV6-2/TRBV6-3
D gene: -
J gene: TRBJ2-3
CDR3 protein: CASNPPRQSTDTQYF
CDR3 DNA: TGTGCCAGCAACCCCCCCCGACAGAGCACAGATACGCAGTATTTT

clone size: -
V gene: TRBV19
D gene: -
J gene: TRBJ1-6
CDR3 protein: CASSNRNSPLHF
CDR3 DNA: TGTGCCAGTAGTAACCGGAATTCACCCCTCCACTTT

clone size: -
V gene: TRBV2
D gene: -
J gene: TRBJ2-5
CDR3 protein: CASVLRGTQYF
CDR3 DNA: TGTGCCAGCGTGCTTAGGGGGACCCAGTACTTC

clone size: -
V gene: TRBV6-5
D gene: TRBD1
J gene: TRBJ1-2
CDR3 protein: CASSSSPGQGLYTF
CDR3 DNA: TGTGCCAGCAGTTCCTCCCCGGGACAGGGTTTATACACCTTC

clone size: -
V gene: TRBV11-2
D gene: TRBD1
J gene: TRBJ1-2
CDR3 protein: CASTRDRGGYGYTF
CDR3 DNA: TGTGCCAGCACCCGGGACAGGGGTGGCTATGGCTACACCTTC

clone size: once
V gene: TRBV15
D gene: -
J gene: TRBJ1-5
CDR3 protein: CATSTDSHQPQHF
CDR3 DNA: TGTGCCACCAGCACGGACAGTCATCAGCCCCAGCATTTT

clone size: -
V gene: TRBV19
D gene: -
J gene: TRBJ2-3
CDR3 protein: CASSKQKGERGWLLSDTQYF
CDR3 DNA: TGTGCCAGTAGTAAACAAAAGGGCGAAAGGGGCTGGCTACTGTCAGATACGCAGTATTTT

clone size: -
V gene: TRBV5-6
D gene: TRBD1
J gene: TRBJ1-6
CDR3 protein: CASSLEGAGLNSPLHF
CDR3 DNA: TGTGCCAGCAGCCTGGAGGGGGCGGGTCTGAATTCACCCCTCCACTTT

clone size: -
V gene: TRBV14
D gene: TRBD1
J gene: TRBJ2-3
CDR3 protein: CASSQEPAGGSSTDTQYF
CDR3 DNA: TGTGCCAGCAGCCAAGAGCCCGCAGGGGGATCTAGCACAGATACGCAGTATTTT

clone size: -
V gene: TRBV2
D gene: -
J gene: TRBJ1-1
CDR3 protein: CASSERPKRGTEAFF
CDR3 DNA: TGTGCCAGCAGTGAAAGACCAAAAAGGGGCACTGAAGCTTTCTTT

clone size: -
V gene: TRBV23-1
D gene: -
J gene: TRBJ2-6
CDR3 protein: CASSQNSRGARGANVLTF
CDR3 DNA: TGCGCCAGCAGTCAAAACTCCCGGGGGGCGCGTGGGGCCAACGTCCTGACTTTC

clone size: once
V gene: TRBV13
D gene: -
J gene: TRBJ1-1
CDR3 protein: CASSSHKGVGVDGQNTEAFF
CDR3 DNA: TGTGCCAGCAGCTCTCACAAGGGTGTCGGGGTGGATGGGCAGAACACTGAAGCTTTCTTT

clone size: -
V gene: TRBV19
D gene: -
J gene: TRBJ1-4
CDR3 protein: CASSIFAGTNEKLFF
CDR3 DNA: TGTGCCAGTAGTATATTCGCAGGGACTAATGAAAAACTGTTTTTT

clone size: -
V gene: TRBV5-1
D gene: TRBD2
J gene: TRBJ2-1
CDR3 protein: CASSPLASSYNEQFF
CDR3 DNA: TGCGCCAGCTCTCCACTAGCGAGCTCCTACAATGAGCAGTTCTTC

clone size: -
V gene: TRBV6-5
D gene: -
J gene: TRBJ1-2
CDR3 protein: CASRRWEVHGYTF
CDR3 DNA: TGTGCCAGCAGGAGGTGGGAGGTGCATGGCTACACCTTC

clone size: -
V gene: TRBV6-5
D gene: -
J gene: TRBJ1-6
CDR3 protein: CASSYSGVSPHSPLHF
CDR3 DNA: TGTGCCAGCAGTTACTCCGGGGTTAGCCCTCATTCACCCCTCCACTTT

clone size: -
V gene: TRBV28
D gene: -
J gene: TRBJ1-1
CDR3 protein: CASSFLDDRLNTEAFF
CDR3 DNA: TGTGCCAGCAGTTTTCTCGATGACAGATTGAACACTGAAGCTTTCTTT

clone size: -
V gene: TRBV27
D gene: -
J gene: TRBJ1-6
CDR3 protein: CASSPSRVLNSPLHF
CDR3 DNA: TGTGCCAGCAGTCCTTCCAGGGTCCTTAATTCACCCCTCCACTTT

clone size: -
V gene: TRBV3-1/TRBV3-2
D gene: TRBD1
J gene: TRBJ2-7
CDR3 protein: CASSQGSRWLQGGGEQYF
CDR3 DNA: TGTGCCAGCAGCCAAGGCTCTAGGTGGCTACAGGGGGGTGGCGAGCAGTACTTC

clone size: -
V gene: TRBV18
D gene: -
J gene: TRBJ2-3
CDR3 protein: CASSPSGDGGDTQYF
CDR3 DNA: TGTGCCAGCTCACCTTCGGGGGACGGGGGAGATACGCAGTATTTT

clone size: -
V gene: TRBV5-6
D gene: -
J gene: TRBJ2-3
CDR3 protein: CASSFDFRGADTQYF
CDR3 DNA: TGTGCCAGCAGCTTTGATTTTAGGGGCGCAGATACGCAGTATTTT

clone size: -
V gene: TRBV3-1/TRBV3-2
D gene: -
J gene: TRBJ1-6
CDR3 protein: CASSSAAGLSPLHF
CDR3 DNA: TGTGCCAGCAGCTCCGCCGCAGGATTGTCACCCCTCCACTTT

clone size: -
V gene: TRBV19
D gene: -
J gene: TRBJ1-2
CDR3 protein: CASSRRENYGYTF
CDR3 DNA: TGTGCCAGTAGTAGGAGGGAAAACTATGGCTACACCTTC

clone size: -
V gene: TRBV7-9
D gene: -
J gene: TRBJ2-1
CDR3 protein: CASSTRGGTVYNEQFF
CDR3 DNA: TGTGCCAGCAGCACCAGAGGAGGGACAGTGTACAATGAGCAGTTCTTC